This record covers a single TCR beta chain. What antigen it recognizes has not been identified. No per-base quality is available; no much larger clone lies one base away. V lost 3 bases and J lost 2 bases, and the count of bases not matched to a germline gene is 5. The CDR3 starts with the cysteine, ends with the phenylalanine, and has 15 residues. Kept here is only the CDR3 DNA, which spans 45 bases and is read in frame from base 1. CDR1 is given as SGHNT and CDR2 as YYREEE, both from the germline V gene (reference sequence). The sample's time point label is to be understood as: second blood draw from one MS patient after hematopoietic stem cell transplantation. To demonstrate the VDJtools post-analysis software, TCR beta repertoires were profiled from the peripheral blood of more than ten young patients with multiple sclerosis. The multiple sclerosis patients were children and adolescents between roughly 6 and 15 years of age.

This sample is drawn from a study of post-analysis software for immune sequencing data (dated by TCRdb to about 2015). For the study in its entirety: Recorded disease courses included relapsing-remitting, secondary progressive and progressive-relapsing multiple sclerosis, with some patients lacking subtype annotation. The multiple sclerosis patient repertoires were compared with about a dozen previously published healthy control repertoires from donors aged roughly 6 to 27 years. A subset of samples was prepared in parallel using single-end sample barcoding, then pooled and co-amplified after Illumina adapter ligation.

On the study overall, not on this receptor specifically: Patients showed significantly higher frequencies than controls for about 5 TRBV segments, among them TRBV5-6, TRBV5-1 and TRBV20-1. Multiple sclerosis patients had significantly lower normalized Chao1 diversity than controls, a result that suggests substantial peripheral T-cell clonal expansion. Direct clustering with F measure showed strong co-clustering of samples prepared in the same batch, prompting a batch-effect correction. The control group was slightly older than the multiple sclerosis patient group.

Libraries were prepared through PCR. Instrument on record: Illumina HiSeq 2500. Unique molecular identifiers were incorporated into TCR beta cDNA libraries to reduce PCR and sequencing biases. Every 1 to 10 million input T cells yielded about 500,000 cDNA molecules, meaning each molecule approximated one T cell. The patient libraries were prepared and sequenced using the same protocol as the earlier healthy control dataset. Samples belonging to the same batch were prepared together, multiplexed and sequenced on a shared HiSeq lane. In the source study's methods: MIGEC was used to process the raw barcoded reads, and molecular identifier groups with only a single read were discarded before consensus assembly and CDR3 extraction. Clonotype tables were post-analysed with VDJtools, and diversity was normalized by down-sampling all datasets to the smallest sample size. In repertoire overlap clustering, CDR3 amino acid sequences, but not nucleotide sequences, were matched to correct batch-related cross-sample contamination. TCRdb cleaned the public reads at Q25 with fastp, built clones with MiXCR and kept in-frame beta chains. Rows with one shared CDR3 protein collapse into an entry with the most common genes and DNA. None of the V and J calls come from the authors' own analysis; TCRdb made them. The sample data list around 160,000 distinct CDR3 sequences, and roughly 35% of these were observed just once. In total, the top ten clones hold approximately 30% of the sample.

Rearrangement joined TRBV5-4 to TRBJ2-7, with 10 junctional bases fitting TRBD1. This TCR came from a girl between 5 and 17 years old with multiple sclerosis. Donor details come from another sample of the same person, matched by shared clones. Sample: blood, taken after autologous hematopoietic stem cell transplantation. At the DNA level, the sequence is TGTGCCAGCAGCTCGGGACAGGGGCCGACCTACGAGCAGTACTTC. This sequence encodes CASSSGQGPTYEQYF. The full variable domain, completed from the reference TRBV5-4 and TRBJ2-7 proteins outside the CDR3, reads ETGVTQSPTHLIKTRGQQVTLRCSSQSGHNTVSWYQQALGQGPQFIFQYYREEENGRGNFPPRFSGLQFPNYSSELNVNALELDDSALYLCASSSGQGPTYEQYFGPGTRLTVT.